This TCR beta chain was identified in a study of blood T cell repertoires in COVID-19. Across the whole study: The study drew acute and convalescent COVID-19 samples from the United States, Italy and Spain.

There are 15 residues in the CDR3. CDR1 and CDR2 (germline): SNHLY, FYNNEI. The V gene end was trimmed by 6 bases and the J gene end by 1 base; junction bases not matched to a gene: 7. The authors' processing: For nucleated cells, counts were estimated from reference gene primer amplification. The table came from immunoSEQ multiplex PCR; TCRdb's copy has only in-frame clones and leaves some out. V, J and clone size were drawn from that table, and D and trimming were deduced from the DNA. The data hold around 380,000 clones, with 81% observed a single time. This sequence joins TRBV2 and TRBJ2-3; 7 nucleotides agree with TRBD1. The specimen was peripheral blood. This sequence originates from a human donor with acute or convalescent COVID-19. The donor label of this sample is uncertain. The CDR3 loop reads CASRPQGSGTDTQYF. As DNA, the CDR3 is TGTGCCAGCAGACCACAGGGGTCGGGCACAGATACGCAGTATTTT.